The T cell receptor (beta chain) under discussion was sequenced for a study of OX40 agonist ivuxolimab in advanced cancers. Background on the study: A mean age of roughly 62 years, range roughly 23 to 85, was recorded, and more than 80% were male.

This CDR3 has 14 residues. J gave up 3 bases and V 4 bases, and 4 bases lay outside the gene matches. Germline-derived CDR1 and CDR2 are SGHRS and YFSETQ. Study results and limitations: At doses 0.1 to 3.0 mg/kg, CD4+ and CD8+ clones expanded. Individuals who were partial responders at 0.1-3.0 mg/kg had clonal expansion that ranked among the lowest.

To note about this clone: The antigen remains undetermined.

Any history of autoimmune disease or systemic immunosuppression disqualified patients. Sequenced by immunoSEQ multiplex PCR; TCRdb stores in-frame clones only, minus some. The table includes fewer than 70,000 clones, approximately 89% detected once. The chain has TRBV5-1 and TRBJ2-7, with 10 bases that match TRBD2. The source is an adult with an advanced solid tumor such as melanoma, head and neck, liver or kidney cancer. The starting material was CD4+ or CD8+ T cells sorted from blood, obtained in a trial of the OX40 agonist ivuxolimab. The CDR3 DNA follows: TGCGCCAGCAGCCCAACTAGCGGGATCTACGAGCAGTACTTC. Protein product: CASSPTSGIYEQYF.